This TCR beta chain was identified during a study of cytomegalovirus exposure and HLA in healthy donors. Overall study findings and caveats: A later analysis found common viral pathogens apparently linked to several of the most significant clusters. An Asian-associated ancestry cluster reportedly showed fewer N-insertions than the approximately 620-donor mean in a later analysis. Earlier findings revealed that most TCR beta V segments proved productive either about 90% or about 30% of the time.

Germline CDR1 and CDR2: MGHRA and YSYEKL. Trimming stripped 1 base from V and 3 bases from J, with 27 bases between. CDR3 size: 20 residues. As to this clone: Its target is not known.

Use of 60 Vbeta and 13 Jbeta primers characterized the PCR. Only in-frame clones appear in the TCRdb table, and some are missing; sequencing was by immunoSEQ multiplex PCR. The sample has about 170,000 clones; 70% to 90% are singletons. The source is a young woman in good health and CMV-seronegative. Sequencing input: PBMCs. The rearrangement uses TRBV4-1 and TRBJ2-5; TRBD1 is a possible D gene (9 bases). The CDR3 DNA follows: TGCGCCAGCAGCCAAGCTCCGGGACAGGGCACGAGCGGGAGCAAAGAGACCCAGTACTTC. Amino acid sequence: CASSQAPGQGTSGSKETQYF.